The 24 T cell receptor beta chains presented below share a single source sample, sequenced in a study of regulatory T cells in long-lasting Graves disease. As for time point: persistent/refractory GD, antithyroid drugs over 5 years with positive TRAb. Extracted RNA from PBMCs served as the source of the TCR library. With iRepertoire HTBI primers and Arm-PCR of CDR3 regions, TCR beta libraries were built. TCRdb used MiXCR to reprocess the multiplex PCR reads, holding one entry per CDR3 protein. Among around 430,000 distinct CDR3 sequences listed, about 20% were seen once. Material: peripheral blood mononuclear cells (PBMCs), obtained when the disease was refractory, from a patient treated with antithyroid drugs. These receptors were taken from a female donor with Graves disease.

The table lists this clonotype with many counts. This CDR3 reads CASSLPVEGASYGYTF. CDR3 in DNA: TGTGCCAGCAGTTTACCTGTAGAGGGGGCGAGCTATGGCTACACCTTC. This chain links TRBV28 with TRBJ1-2, with 7 nucleotides matching TRBD1. The CDR3 has 16 residues. CDR1 MDHEN and CDR2 SYDVKM come from the germline V gene. V trimming: 2 bases; J trimming: 4 bases; junction bases outside the gene matches: 10.

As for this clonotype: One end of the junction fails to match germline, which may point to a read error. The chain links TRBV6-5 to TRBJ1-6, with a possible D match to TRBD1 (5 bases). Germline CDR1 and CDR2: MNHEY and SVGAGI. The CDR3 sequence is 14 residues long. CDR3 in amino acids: CASSYPGIGSPPHF. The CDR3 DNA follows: TGTGCCAGCAGTTACCCAGGGATAGGATCACCCCCCCACTTT.

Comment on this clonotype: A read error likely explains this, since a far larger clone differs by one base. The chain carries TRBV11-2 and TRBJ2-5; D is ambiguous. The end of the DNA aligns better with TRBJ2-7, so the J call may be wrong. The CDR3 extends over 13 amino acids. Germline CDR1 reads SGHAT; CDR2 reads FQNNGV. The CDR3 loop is CASSSVQSCEQYF. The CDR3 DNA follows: TGTGCCAGCAGCTCAGTCCAGTCCTGCGAGCAGTACTTC.

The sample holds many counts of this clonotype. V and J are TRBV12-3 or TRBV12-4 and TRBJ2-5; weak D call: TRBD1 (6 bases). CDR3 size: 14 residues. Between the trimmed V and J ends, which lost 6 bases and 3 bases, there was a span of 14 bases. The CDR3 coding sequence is TGTGCCAGCAGCCCAGGGGATGAGAAAGAGACCCAGTACTTC. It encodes CASSPGDEKETQYF.

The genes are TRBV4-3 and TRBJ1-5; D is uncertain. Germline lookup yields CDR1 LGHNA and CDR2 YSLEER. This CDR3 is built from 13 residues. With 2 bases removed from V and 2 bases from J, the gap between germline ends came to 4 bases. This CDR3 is CASSQNGNQPQHF. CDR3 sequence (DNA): TGCGCCAGCAGCCAAAATGGCAATCAGCCCCAGCATTTT.

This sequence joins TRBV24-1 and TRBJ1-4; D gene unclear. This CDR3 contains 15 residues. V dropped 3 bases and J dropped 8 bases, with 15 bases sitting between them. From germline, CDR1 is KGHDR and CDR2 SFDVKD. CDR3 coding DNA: TGTGCCACCAGTGATCCCGGAGGTCCCGCGGAAAAACTGTTTTTT. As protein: CATSDPGGPAEKLFF.

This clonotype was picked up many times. CDR3 amino acids: CASSPQTGKNTEAFF. The DNA for the CDR3 is TGTGCCAGCAGCCCCCAGACAGGGAAGAACACTGAAGCTTTCTTT. The rearrangement joins TRBV7-2 to TRBJ1-1; 7 nucleotides align to TRBD1. Per the germline V gene, CDR1 is SGHTA and CDR2 is FQGNSA. The CDR3 runs 15 residues. V shed 5 bases and J 1 base; nucleotides not matched to a gene: 7.

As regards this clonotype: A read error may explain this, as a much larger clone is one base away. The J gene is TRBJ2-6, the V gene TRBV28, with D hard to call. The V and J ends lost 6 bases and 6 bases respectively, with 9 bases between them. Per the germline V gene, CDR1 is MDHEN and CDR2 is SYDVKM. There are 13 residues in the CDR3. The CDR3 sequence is CASSRLLANVLTF. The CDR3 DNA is TGTGCCAGCAGCCGGCTGCTGGCCAACGTCCTGACTTTC.

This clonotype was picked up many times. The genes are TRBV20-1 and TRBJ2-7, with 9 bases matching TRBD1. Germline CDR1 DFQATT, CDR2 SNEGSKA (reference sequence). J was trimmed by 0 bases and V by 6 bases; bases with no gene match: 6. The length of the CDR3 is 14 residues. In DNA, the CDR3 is TGCAGTGCCCCCGGGACAGGGAGCTCCTACGAGCAGTACTTC. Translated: CSAPGTGSSYEQYF.

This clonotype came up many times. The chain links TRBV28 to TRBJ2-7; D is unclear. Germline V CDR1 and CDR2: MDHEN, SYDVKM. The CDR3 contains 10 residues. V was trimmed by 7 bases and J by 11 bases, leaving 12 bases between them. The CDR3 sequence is CASTLEPKYF. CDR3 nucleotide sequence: TGTGCCAGCACCTTAGAACCCAAGTACTTC.

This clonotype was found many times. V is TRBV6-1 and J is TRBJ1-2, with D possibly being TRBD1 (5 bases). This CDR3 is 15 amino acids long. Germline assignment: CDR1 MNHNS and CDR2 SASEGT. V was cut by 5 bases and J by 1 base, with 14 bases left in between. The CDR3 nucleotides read TGTGCCAGCAGTCCCTGGGACGGTGGTAACTATGGCTACACCTTC. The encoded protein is CASSPWDGGNYGYTF.

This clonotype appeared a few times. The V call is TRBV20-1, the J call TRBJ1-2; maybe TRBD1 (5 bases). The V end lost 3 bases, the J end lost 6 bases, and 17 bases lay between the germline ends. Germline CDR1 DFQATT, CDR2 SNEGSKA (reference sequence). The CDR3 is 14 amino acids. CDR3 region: CSARWGSRDDGYTF. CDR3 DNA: TGCAGTGCTAGGTGGGGATCCCGGGACGATGGCTACACCTTC.

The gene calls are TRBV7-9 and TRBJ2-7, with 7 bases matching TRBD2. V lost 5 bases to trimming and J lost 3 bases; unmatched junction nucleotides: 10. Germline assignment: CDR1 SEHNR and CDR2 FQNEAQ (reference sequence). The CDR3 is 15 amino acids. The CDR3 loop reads CASSPPGRALYEQYF. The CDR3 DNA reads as TGTGCCAGCAGCCCCCCAGGGAGGGCCCTCTACGAGCAGTACTTC. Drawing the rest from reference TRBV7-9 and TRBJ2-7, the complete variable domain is DTGVSQNPRHKITKRGQNVTFRCDPISEHNRLYWYRQTLGQGPEFLTYFQNEAQLEKSRLLSDRFSAERPKGSFSTLEIQRTEQGDSAMYLCASSPPGRALYEQYFGPGTRLTVT.

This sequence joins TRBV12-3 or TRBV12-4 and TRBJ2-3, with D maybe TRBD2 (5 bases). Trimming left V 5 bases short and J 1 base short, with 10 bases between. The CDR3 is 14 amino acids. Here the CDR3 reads CASSGPGGTDTQYF. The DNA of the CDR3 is TGTGCCAGCAGTGGACCCGGGGGCACAGATACGCAGTATTTT.

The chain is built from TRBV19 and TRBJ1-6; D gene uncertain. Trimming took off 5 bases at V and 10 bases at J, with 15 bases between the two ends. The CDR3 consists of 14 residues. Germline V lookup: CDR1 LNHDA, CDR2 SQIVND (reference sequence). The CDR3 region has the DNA TGTGCCAGTAGTCCCGGACTCGAGGGATCACCCCTCCACTTT. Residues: CASSPGLEGSPLHF.

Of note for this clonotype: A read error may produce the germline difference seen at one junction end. The CDR3 DNA is TGTGCCAGCAGTTTAAGGGGCACCGGGGAGCCGTTTTTT. Protein product: CASSLRGTGEPFF. V gene TRBV28 combines with J gene TRBJ2-2, with D tentatively TRBD1 or TRBD2 (5 bases each). Germline assignment: CDR1 MDHEN and CDR2 SYDVKM. The CDR3 runs to 13 residues.

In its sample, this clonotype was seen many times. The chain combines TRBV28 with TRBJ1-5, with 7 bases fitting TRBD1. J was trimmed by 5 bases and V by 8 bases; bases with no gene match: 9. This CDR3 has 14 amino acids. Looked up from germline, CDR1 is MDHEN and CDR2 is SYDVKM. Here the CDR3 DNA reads TGTGCCAGCCAAACCAGGGGGGAATATCAGCCCCAGCATTTT. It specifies CASQTRGEYQPQHF.

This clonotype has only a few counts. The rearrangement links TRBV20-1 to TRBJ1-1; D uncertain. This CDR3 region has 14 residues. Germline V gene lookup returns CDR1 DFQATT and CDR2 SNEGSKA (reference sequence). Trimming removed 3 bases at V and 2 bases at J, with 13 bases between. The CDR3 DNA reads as TGCAGTGCTAGTTCGGCCAGCCTCAACACTGAAGCTTTCTTT. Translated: CSASSASLNTEAFF.

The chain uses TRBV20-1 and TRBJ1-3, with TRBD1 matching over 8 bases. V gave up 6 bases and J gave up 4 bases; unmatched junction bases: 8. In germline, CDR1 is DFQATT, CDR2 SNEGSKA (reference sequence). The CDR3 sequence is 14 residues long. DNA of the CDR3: TGCAGTGCCCGACAGGGGCCGCTCGGAAACACCATATATTTT. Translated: CSARQGPLGNTIYF.

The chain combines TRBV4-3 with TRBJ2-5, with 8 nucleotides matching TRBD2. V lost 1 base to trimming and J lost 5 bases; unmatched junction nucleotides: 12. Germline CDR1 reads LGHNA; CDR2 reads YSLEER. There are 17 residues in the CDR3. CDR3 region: CASSQGAARGARETQYF. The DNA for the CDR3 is TGCGCCAGCAGCCAAGGCGCTGCGCGGGGGGCTCGGGAGACCCAGTACTTC.

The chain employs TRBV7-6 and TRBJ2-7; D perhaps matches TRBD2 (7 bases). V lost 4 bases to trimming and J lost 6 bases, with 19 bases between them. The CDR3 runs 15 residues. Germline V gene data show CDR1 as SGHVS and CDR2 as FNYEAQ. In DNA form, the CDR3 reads TGTGCCAGCAGCTCCACTAGCGCCTGGGGGCTCGAGCAGTACTTC. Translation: CASSSTSAWGLEQYF.

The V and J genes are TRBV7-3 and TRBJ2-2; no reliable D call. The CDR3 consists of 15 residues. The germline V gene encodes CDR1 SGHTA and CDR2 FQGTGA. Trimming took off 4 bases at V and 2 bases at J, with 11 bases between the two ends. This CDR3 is CASSSRTANTGELFF. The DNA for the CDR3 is TGTGCCAGCAGCTCGAGAACAGCCAACACCGGGGAGCTGTTTTTT.

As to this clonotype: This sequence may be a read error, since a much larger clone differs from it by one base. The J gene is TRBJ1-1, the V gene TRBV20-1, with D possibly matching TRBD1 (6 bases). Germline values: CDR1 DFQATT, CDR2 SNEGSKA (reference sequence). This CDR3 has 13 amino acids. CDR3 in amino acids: CSADPQGNTEASF. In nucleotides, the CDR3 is TGCAGTGCCGACCCTCAGGGGAACACTGAAGCTTCCTTT.

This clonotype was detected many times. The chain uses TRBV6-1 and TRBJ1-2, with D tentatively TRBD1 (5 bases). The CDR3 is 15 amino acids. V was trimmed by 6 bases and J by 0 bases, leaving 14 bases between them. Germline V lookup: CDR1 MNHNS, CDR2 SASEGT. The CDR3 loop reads CASRLTGNSNYGYTF. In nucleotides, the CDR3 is TGTGCCAGCAGACTAACAGGAAACTCTAACTATGGCTACACCTTC.